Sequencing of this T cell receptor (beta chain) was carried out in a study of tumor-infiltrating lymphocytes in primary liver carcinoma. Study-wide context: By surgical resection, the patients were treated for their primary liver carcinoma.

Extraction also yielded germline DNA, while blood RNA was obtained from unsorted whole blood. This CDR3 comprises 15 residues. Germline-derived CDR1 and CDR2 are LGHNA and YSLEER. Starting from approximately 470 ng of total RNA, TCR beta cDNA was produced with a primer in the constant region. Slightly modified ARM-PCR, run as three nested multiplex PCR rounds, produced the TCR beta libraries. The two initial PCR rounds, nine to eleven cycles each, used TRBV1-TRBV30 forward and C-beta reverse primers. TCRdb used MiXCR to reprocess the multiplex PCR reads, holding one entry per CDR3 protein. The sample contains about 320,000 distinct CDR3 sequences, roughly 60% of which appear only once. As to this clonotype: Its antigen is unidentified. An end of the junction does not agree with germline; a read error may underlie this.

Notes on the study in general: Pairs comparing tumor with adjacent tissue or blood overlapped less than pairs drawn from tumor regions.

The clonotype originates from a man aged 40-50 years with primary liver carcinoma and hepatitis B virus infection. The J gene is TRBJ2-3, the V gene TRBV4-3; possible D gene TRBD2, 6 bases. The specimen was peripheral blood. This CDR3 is CASSLSGRGADRQYF. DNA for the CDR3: TGCGCCAGCAGCCTATCTGGGCGGGGCGCAGATAGGCAGTATTTT.